The 30 T cell receptor beta chains listed next were all sequenced from one sample in a study of spatial heterogeneity in lung cancer. TCRdb recomputed calls from the 5' RACE reads with MiXCR, one row per CDR3 protein. The data hold around 20,000 distinct CDR3 sequences, with roughly a tenth observed a single time. The time point: blood at routine non-recurrence follow-up after resection. Sequencing was performed on PBMCs, taken at follow-up. The receptors come from a male donor with early-stage non-small cell lung cancer.

This clonotype has only a few counts. The V call is TRBV18, the J call TRBJ2-1; D possibly corresponds to TRBD2 (6 bases). The CDR3 loop spans 14 amino acids. Trimming removed 3 bases at V and 6 bases at J, with 12 bases between. The germline V gene has CDR1 KGHSH and CDR2 LQKENI. In nucleotides, the CDR3 is TGTGCCAGCTCACCTAGCCGGGACTTCAATGAGCAGTTCTTC. The encoded protein is CASSPSRDFNEQFF.

This clonotype is labeled medium-sized. The chain is built from TRBV13 and TRBJ2-3, with D hard to call. V was trimmed by 1 base and J by 5 bases, leaving 1 base between them. CDR1 is PRHDT and CDR2 is FYEKMQ in the germline V gene (reference sequence). This CDR3 is built from 11 residues. CDR3: CASSLVDTQYF. The CDR3 nucleotides read TGTGCCAGCAGCTTAGTAGATACGCAGTATTTT.

This clonotype occurred many times. V usage is TRBV20-1 and J usage is TRBJ1-6; D is uncertain. CDR1 is DFQATT and CDR2 is SNEGSKA in the germline V gene (reference sequence). V lost 5 bases and J lost 5, with 19 bases in between. This CDR3 has 16 amino acids. CDR3 bases: TGCAGTGCTTTGGACCAACGCCAATGGGATAATTCACCCCTCCACTTT. Translation gives CSALDQRQWDNSPLHF.

The chain links TRBV5-4 to TRBJ2-2; D is perhaps TRBD1 (6 bases). CDR1 and CDR2 (germline): SGHNT, YYREEE (reference sequence). V dropped 4 bases and J dropped 4 bases, with 17 bases sitting between them. CDR3 size: 16 residues. The DNA for the CDR3 is TGTGCCAGCAGCCCCGGACAGACTCATATCACCGGGGAGCTGTTTTTT. This sequence encodes CASSPGQTHITGELFF.

This clonotype came up a few times. The chain employs TRBV7-9 and TRBJ2-3; 7 bases align to TRBD1. CDR3 length equals 13 residues. The junction had 3 bases not matched to a gene; V was cut back by 6 bases and J by 3 bases. Germline CDR1 is SEHNR and CDR2 is FQNEAQ (reference sequence). CDR3 coding DNA: TGTGCCAGCAGTTTGACAGGGACAGATACGCAGTATTTT. Its protein is CASSLTGTDTQYF.

There are a few counts of this clonotype. J is TRBJ1-1 and V is TRBV7-9, with D hard to call. Germline V gene lookup returns CDR1 SEHNR and CDR2 FQNEAQ (reference sequence). Trimming shortened V by 2 bases and J by 3 bases, and 7 bases separated the two germline ends. The CDR3 is 13 amino acids. Here the CDR3 reads CASSLLGDTEAFF. The CDR3 DNA sequence: TGTGCCAGCAGCTTACTAGGCGACACTGAAGCTTTCTTT.

The V call is TRBV11-3, the J call TRBJ1-1; 7 bases are shared with TRBD1. The germline gives CDR1 SGHNT, CDR2 YENEEA. This CDR3 has 14 residues. Losses at the gene ends were 5 bases for V and 3 bases for J; bases not matched to a gene: 6. The CDR3 region is CASSRQGMDTEAFF. CDR3 sequence (DNA): TGTGCCAGCAGCCGACAGGGTATGGACACTGAAGCTTTCTTT.

V is TRBV6-5 and J is TRBJ2-5, with 12 nucleotides matching TRBD1. From germline, CDR1 is MNHEY and CDR2 SVGAGI. Germline trimming cut 2 bases from V and 4 bases from J; bases unmatched to any gene: 8. The CDR3 contains 17 residues. DNA of the CDR3: TGTGCCAGCAGTTACACGCCGGGACAGGGGGCAGGAGAGACCCAGTACTTC. Its translation: CASSYTPGQGAGETQYF.

This clonotype appeared many times. The chain employs TRBV7-2 and TRBJ2-7, with D tentatively TRBD1 (6 bases). The CDR3 totals 16 residues. V was shortened by 5 bases and J by 0 bases, with 17 bases between the two germline ends. The germline gives CDR1 SGHTA, CDR2 FQGNSA. The chain's CDR3 is CASSGFPRGSSYEQYF. The CDR3 DNA sequence: TGTGCCAGCAGCGGGTTCCCCAGGGGAAGCTCCTACGAGCAGTACTTC.

This clonotype was observed at least ten times. The chain recombines TRBV30 with TRBJ2-5, with a tentative D call TRBD2 (7 bases). The germline V gene has CDR1 GTSNPN and CDR2 SVGIG (reference sequence). The V gene lost 0 bases and the J gene lost 3 bases, with 14 bases spanning the gap. This CDR3 is 15 amino acids long. The CDR3 here is CAWSVSGGRKETQYF. The CDR3 region has the DNA TGTGCCTGGAGTGTTTCCGGGGGGCGGAAAGAGACCCAGTACTTC.

The CDR3 here is CASSYLGQGADTQYF. The CDR3 coding sequence is TGTGCCAGCAGTTACCTGGGACAGGGAGCAGATACGCAGTATTTT. The rearrangement joins TRBV6-5 to TRBJ2-3; TRBD1 agrees at 9 bases. The V gene end was trimmed by 2 bases and the J gene end by 4 bases; junction bases not matched to a gene: 4. The CDR3 has 15 amino acids. In germline, CDR1 is MNHEY, CDR2 SVGAGI.

In its sample, this clonotype was seen many times. The chain joins TRBV29-1 to TRBJ1-2; tentatively, D is TRBD1 (6 bases). CDR1 is SQVTM and CDR2 is ANQGSEA in the germline V gene. With 4 bases removed from V and 7 bases from J, the gap between germline ends came to 10 bases. The CDR3 spans 11 residues. The CDR3 DNA reads TGCAGCGTTGCCAGGGGAAGTGGCTACACCTTC. Protein sequence: CSVARGSGYTF. Complete variable domain (other parts from reference TRBV29-1 and TRBJ1-2): SAVISQKPSRDICQRGTSLTIQCQVDSQVTMMFWYRQQPGQSLTLIATANQGSEATYESGFVIDKFPISRPNLTFSTLTVSNMSPEDSSIYLCSVARGSGYTFGSGTRLTVV.

V is TRBV7-6 and J is TRBJ2-2; 7 nucleotides match TRBD1. CDR3 length: 13 amino acids. The germline V gene has CDR1 SGHVS and CDR2 FNYEAQ. J was trimmed by 6 bases and V by 5 bases; bases with no gene match: 3. CDR3 residues: CASSPGQAGELFF. The CDR3 DNA is TGTGCCAGCAGCCCAGGACAGGCCGGGGAGCTGTTTTTT. The full variable domain, in which reference TRBV7-6 and TRBJ2-2 provide the parts outside the CDR3, is GAGVSQSPRYKVTKRGQDVALRCDPISGHVSLYWYRQALGQGPEFLTYFNYEAQQDKSGLPNDRFSAERPEGSISTLTIQRTEQRDSAMYRCASSPGQAGELFFGEGSRLTVL.

This clonotype was detected many times. V gene TRBV4-3 combines with J gene TRBJ2-5; no definite D call. Germline V CDR1 and CDR2: LGHNA, YSLEER. With 0 bases removed from V and 0 bases from J, the gap between germline ends came to 14 bases. This CDR3 comprises 17 residues. The CDR3 is CASSQDIRTQYQETQYF. CDR3 sequence (DNA): TGCGCCAGCAGCCAAGACATTCGCACTCAATACCAAGAGACCCAGTACTTC.

This chain connects TRBV28 to TRBJ1-4; D gene ambiguous. Between the trimmed V and J ends, which lost 11 bases and 7 bases, there was a span of 11 bases. The CDR3 spans 11 residues. The germline gives CDR1 MDHEN, CDR2 SYDVKM. CDR3 sequence (DNA): TGTGCCGTCTCTTTTAGTGAAAAACTGTTTTTT. Encoded protein: CAVSFSEKLFF.

The chain links TRBV7-9 to TRBJ2-7; 9 nucleotides align to TRBD1. In germline, CDR1 is SEHNR, CDR2 FQNEAQ (reference sequence). The J segment lost 4 bases and the V segment lost 2 bases, leaving 3 bases of the junction unmatched. The CDR3 loop spans 14 amino acids. The CDR3 bases are TGTGCCAGCAGCTTATCCGACAGGGGGTACGAGCAGTACTTC. Translated, it gives CASSLSDRGYEQYF.

This clonotype was picked up a small number of times. This chain links TRBV2 with TRBJ2-7; D is possibly TRBD1 (6 bases). V gave up 8 bases and J gave up 3 bases, with 11 bases separating them. The CDR3 sequence is 12 residues long. Germline V gives CDR1 SNHLY, CDR2 FYNNEI. The CDR3 bases are TGTGCCAGCCGACAGGCTCTCTACGAGCAGTACTTC. Translated: CASRQALYEQYF. Combining the CDR3 with reference TRBV2 and TRBJ2-7 gives the whole variable domain EPEVTQTPSHQVTQMGQEVILRCVPISNHLYFYWYRQILGQKVEFLVSFYNNEISEKSEIFDDQFSVERPDGSNFTLKIRSTKLEDSAMYFCASRQALYEQYFGPGTRLTVT.

This clonotype showed up many times. The chain has TRBV7-9 and TRBJ2-1; no definite D call. V lost 2 bases, J lost 7 bases, and 6 bases lay in between. The germline V gene encodes CDR1 SEHNR and CDR2 FQNEAQ (reference sequence). This CDR3 region has 12 residues. CDR3 nucleotides: TGTGCCAGCAGCTTACACGGGAATGAGCAGTTCTTC. Its translation: CASSLHGNEQFF.

In its sample, this clonotype was seen many times. The chain couples TRBV3-1 to TRBJ2-2, with TRBD1 matching over 7 bases. Germline V gene data show CDR1 as LGHDT and CDR2 as YNNKEL (reference sequence). CDR3 size: 15 residues. The V segment lost 1 base and the J segment 5 bases; nucleotides outside the gene matches: 4. The CDR3 DNA follows: TGTGCCAGCAGCCAAGGACAGGGTTGGACCGGGGAGCTGTTTTTT. It specifies CASSQGQGWTGELFF.

The chain recombines TRBV20-1 with TRBJ2-2; 7 bases match TRBD1. The J segment lost 0 bases and the V segment lost 0 bases, leaving 4 bases of the junction unmatched. The CDR3 sequence is 16 residues long. CDR1 DFQATT and CDR2 SNEGSKA come from the germline V gene (reference sequence). CDR3 nucleotide sequence: TGCAGTGCTAGAGATATAGGGGGCGCGAACACCGGGGAGCTGTTTTTT. It specifies CSARDIGGANTGELFF.

The sample holds a few counts of this clonotype. This chain joins TRBV12-3 or TRBV12-4 and TRBJ2-7, with 9 bases that match TRBD2. The CDR3 totals 16 residues. Losses at the gene ends were 2 bases for V and 1 base for J; bases not matched to a gene: 6. The CDR3 nucleotides read TGTGCCAGCAGTTTAAGGGGTAGCGGGGGTTCCTACGAGCAGTACTTC. It is translated as CASSLRGSGGSYEQYF.

This clonotype was counted a few times. The chain links TRBV12-3 or TRBV12-4 to TRBJ2-5; no clear D gene. V dropped 2 bases and J dropped 1 base, with 8 bases sitting between them. This CDR3 spans 14 amino acids. CDR3: CASSLTQAQETQYF. DNA for the CDR3: TGTGCCAGCAGTTTAACCCAGGCCCAAGAGACCCAGTACTTC.

The V gene is TRBV5-6, the J gene TRBJ2-5; tentative D call: TRBD2 (5 bases). CDR3 length: 14 residues. Trimming left V 3 bases short and J 5 bases short, with 14 bases between. CDR1 and CDR2 from the germline V gene are SGHDT and YYEEEE. CDR3 in DNA: TGTGCCAGCAGCTCATTTTTGGGAGCGGAGACCCAGTACTTC. Protein product: CASSSFLGAETQYF.

This clonotype was detected many times. The CDR3 DNA follows: TGTGCCATCAGTGAACGAGAGAATATGTACAATGAGCAGTTCTTC. Translation: CAISERENMYNEQFF. This sequence joins TRBV10-3 and TRBJ2-1; D remains ambiguous. V lost 3 bases, J lost 4 bases, and 13 bases lay in between. Germline CDR1 reads ENHRY; CDR2 reads SYGVKD. The CDR3 sequence is 15 residues long.

This clonotype was counted only a few times. The V and J genes are TRBV6-1 and TRBJ2-5; D is unclear. Deletions cut 6 bases from V and 1 base from J, with 9 bases between. This CDR3 has 13 amino acids. Germline CDR1 reads MNHNS; CDR2 reads SASEGT. CDR3 sequence reads: CASRGFLQETQYF. In DNA, the CDR3 is TGTGCCAGCAGGGGGTTCCTCCAAGAGACCCAGTACTTC.

A note on this clonotype: A read error may explain this, as a much larger clone is one base away. The CDR3 sequence is CVSSQEQGLGNQPQHF. DNA for the CDR3: TGTGTCAGCAGCCAAGAACAGGGGTTAGGCAATCAGCCCCAGCATTTT. The chain uses TRBV4-2 and TRBJ1-5, with TRBD1 identical over 7 bases. Germline-derived CDR1 and CDR2 are LGHNA and YNFKEQ. The CDR3 has 16 amino acids.

This clonotype has a count of ten or more. The chain combines TRBV7-6 with TRBJ2-7, with 10 bases fitting TRBD1. Germline lookup yields CDR1 SGHVS and CDR2 FNYEAQ. There are 16 residues in the CDR3. Losses at the gene ends were 5 bases for V and 5 bases for J; bases not matched to a gene: 12. CDR3 nucleotides: TGTGCCAGCAGCCTCCAGCGGACAGGGGGTTCCCACGAGCAGTACTTC. Residues: CASSLQRTGGSHEQYF.

The chain combines TRBV27 with TRBJ1-3; 7 bases fit TRBD1. The CDR3 sequence is 14 residues long. Germline CDR1 reads MNHEY; CDR2 reads SMNVEV (reference sequence). V lost 5 bases, J lost 4 bases, and 5 bases stayed unmatched. In DNA, the CDR3 is TGTGCCAGCAGTCCGATGGGACAGGGAAACACCATATATTTT. It translates to CASSPMGQGNTIYF.

In its sample, this clonotype was seen many times. The chain uses TRBV10-3 and TRBJ1-5; D not resolved. Germline-derived CDR1 and CDR2 are ENHRY and SYGVKD. The CDR3 sequence is 14 residues long. V was pared by 0 bases and J by 7 bases, with 10 bases between. As DNA, the CDR3 is TGTGCCATCAGTGAGTCGCTTGGGATCCAGCCCCAGCATTTT. It is translated as CAISESLGIQPQHF.

This clonotype showed up many times. This rearrangement joins TRBV7-8 to TRBJ1-1; TRBD1 might be the D (5 bases). Per the germline V gene, CDR1 is SGHVS and CDR2 is FQNEAQ. The CDR3 length is 16 residues. Deletions cut 4 bases from V and 1 base from J, with 16 bases between. Here the CDR3 DNA reads TGTGCCAGCAGCTCATACCAGGGTTTTGCGAACACTGAAGCTTTCTTT. Translated: CASSSYQGFANTEAFF.